This T cell receptor beta chain was documented in a study of identifying expanded T cells in peripheral blood. Study-wide results and limits: Clone count variance between roughly two-week samples rose with total template count. Around 1.2 clones differed between technical replicates, versus approximately 16 and 19 over time.

Germline CDR1 SNHLY, CDR2 FYNNEI. Between the trimmed V and J ends, which lost 6 bases and 6 bases, there was a span of 12 bases. The CDR3 extends over 13 amino acids. Healthy donors had no documented immune events, such as infections, while sampled. About this clone: Its antigen is not identified.

TCRdb keeps only in-frame clones here, not all; method: immunoSEQ multiplex PCR. The table lists 95,000 or so clones, approximately 86% of them singletons, with around 5.6% in the top ten. This chain links TRBV2 with TRBJ1-5, with unresolved D. The sequencing input was blood. The TCR sequence derives from a person between 18 and 75 years old in good health. The CDR3 spells CASRYLLGQPQHF. The CDR3 coding sequence is TGTGCCAGCAGGTACCTATTGGGTCAGCCCCAGCATTTT.